What follows is one T cell receptor (beta chain) and its context. Losses at the gene ends were 2 bases for V and 1 base for J; bases not matched to a gene: 2. This CDR3 is built from 15 residues. The germline V gene has CDR1 ENHRY and CDR2 SYGVKD. This entry is derived from a study of blood T cell repertoires in COVID-19. The data were produced by immunoSEQ multiplex PCR, yet TCRdb's version contains in-frame clones alone and is incomplete. This sample has 200,000 or so clones, with 84% found just once. Source material: PBMCs or T cells enriched from blood (not recorded which). The sequence came from a man aged 35 to 55 who had recovered from COVID-19. The chain joins TRBV10-3 to TRBJ1-1; 9 nucleotides align to TRBD1. Written as DNA, the CDR3 is TGTGCCATCAGTGAGGGACAGGGGCAGAACACTGAAGCTTTCTTT. The encoded protein is CAISEGQGQNTEAFF.